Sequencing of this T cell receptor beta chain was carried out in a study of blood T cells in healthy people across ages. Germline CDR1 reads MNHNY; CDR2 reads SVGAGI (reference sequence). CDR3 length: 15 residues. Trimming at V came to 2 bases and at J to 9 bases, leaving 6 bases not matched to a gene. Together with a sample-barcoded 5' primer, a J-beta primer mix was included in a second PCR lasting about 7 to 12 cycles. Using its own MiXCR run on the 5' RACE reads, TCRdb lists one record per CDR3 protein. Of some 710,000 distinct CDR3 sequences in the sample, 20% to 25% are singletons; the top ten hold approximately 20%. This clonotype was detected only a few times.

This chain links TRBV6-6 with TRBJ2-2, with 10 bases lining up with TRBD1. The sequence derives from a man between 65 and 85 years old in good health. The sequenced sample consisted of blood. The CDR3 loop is CASSYLGQGGRELFF. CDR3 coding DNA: TGTGCCAGCAGTTACCTAGGACAGGGGGGCCGGGAGCTGTTTTTT.